The 27 T cell receptor beta chains in this list originate from one sample, sequenced in a study of blood T cells in healthy people across ages. A second 7 to 11 cycle PCR used barcoded and J-beta primers. Each CDR3 protein is one row after TCRdb ran MiXCR on the 5' RACE reads. The repertoire holds 850,000 or so distinct CDR3 sequences, with under 30% as singletons. The material sequenced was blood. The source of these receptors is an elderly woman in good health.

CDR3 in amino acids: CASRRTHPATNEKLFF. CDR3 nucleotide sequence: TGTGCCAGCAGACGAACCCACCCTGCAACTAATGAAAAACTGTTTTTT. The chain has TRBV6-2 or TRBV6-3 and TRBJ1-4; unclear D gene. Per the germline V gene, CDR1 is MNHEY and CDR2 is SVGEGT. V was pared by 6 bases and J by 0 bases, with 14 bases between. The CDR3 totals 16 residues.

This clonotype was recorded only once. One base away lies a much larger clone, so this may be a sequencing read error. The chain recombines TRBV6-5 with TRBJ2-7; possibly TRBD1 for D (6 bases). The CDR3 extends over 14 amino acids. In germline, CDR1 is MNHEY, CDR2 SVGAGI. The CDR3 region is CASSYADRSCEQYF. The CDR3 DNA is TGTGCCAGCAGTTATGCGGACAGATCCTGCGAGCAGTACTTC.

This clonotype was counted ten times or more. The J gene is TRBJ2-5, the V gene TRBV6-2 or TRBV6-3; D could derive from TRBD1 or TRBD2 (5 bases each). V was cut by 10 bases and J by 2 bases, with 17 bases left in between. The CDR3 totals 14 residues. CDR1 and CDR2 from the germline V gene are MNHEY and SVGEGT. In nucleotides, the CDR3 is TGTGCCAACCCACCCGGGACGGAACAAGAGACCCAGTACTTC. This sequence encodes CANPPGTEQETQYF.

The chain has TRBV6-1 and TRBJ1-5; TRBD1 matches 8 bases. The CDR3 is 17 amino acids. Germline V gene lookup returns CDR1 MNHNS and CDR2 SASEGT. With 6 bases clipped from V and 0 bases from J, the junction kept 10 bases outside the gene matches. The CDR3 coding sequence is TGTGCCAGCAGCCAGGACAGGGTGGGATTTAGCAATCAGCCCCAGCATTTT. Translation: CASSQDRVGFSNQPQHF.

The chain links TRBV18 to TRBJ1-1; the match to TRBD1 covers 7 bases. The germline CDR1 and CDR2 sequences are KGHSH and LQKENI. The V gene end was trimmed by 3 bases and the J gene end by 10 bases; junction bases not matched to a gene: 8. There are 13 residues in the CDR3. CDR3 sequence: CASSPTGVGGAFF. The CDR3 DNA is TGTGCCAGCTCACCTACAGGGGTCGGAGGAGCTTTCTTT.

This clonotype was counted only a few times. V usage is TRBV5-1 and J usage is TRBJ1-6, with D unresolved. Germline lookup yields CDR1 SGHRS and CDR2 YFSETQ. The CDR3 has 15 residues. The V end lost 5 bases, the J end lost 9 bases, and 18 bases lay between the germline ends. The CDR3: CASSWGQNTISPLHF. CDR3 DNA: TGCGCCAGCAGTTGGGGTCAGAATACAATTTCACCCCTCCACTTT.

This clonotype was observed a handful of times. The chain uses TRBV20-1 and TRBJ2-7; D is unresolved. Germline assignment: CDR1 DFQATT and CDR2 SNEGSKA (reference sequence). The CDR3 contains 14 residues. The ends were cut back, 6 bases at V and 0 bases at J, with 15 bases in the middle. For the CDR3, the DNA is TGCAGTGCCCCCGCGATCCCCAGCTCCTACGAGCAGTACTTC. It yields the protein CSAPAIPSSYEQYF.

The chain combines TRBV12-3 or TRBV12-4 with TRBJ1-1; no firm D call. The V end was cut by 2 bases, the J end by 4 bases, with 5 bases between. This CDR3 contains 12 residues. This chain's CDR3 is CASSLPFTEAFF. The CDR3, as DNA: TGTGCCAGCAGTTTACCCTTCACTGAAGCTTTCTTT.

This clonotype was detected ten times or more. The chain couples TRBV10-3 to TRBJ1-2, with 9 bases fitting TRBD1. The CDR3 has 15 residues. Germline trimming cut 2 bases from V and 4 bases from J; bases unmatched to any gene: 5. In germline, CDR1 is ENHRY, CDR2 SYGVKD. CDR3: CAISERTGDAYGYTF. CDR3 sequence (DNA): TGTGCCATCAGTGAGCGGACAGGGGACGCCTATGGCTACACCTTC.

This clonotype has a count of ten or more. DNA for the CDR3: TGCGCCAGCAGCCAAGATCGACGCAATTACAATGAGCAGTTCTTC. It codes for CASSQDRRNYNEQFF. The chain couples TRBV4-3 to TRBJ2-1, with D unclear. V lost 0 bases and J lost 4, with 10 bases in between. Germline CDR1 reads LGHNA; CDR2 reads YSLEER. The CDR3 runs 15 residues.

This clonotype has a count of ten or more. The chain joins TRBV20-1 to TRBJ2-5; TRBD2 might be the D (5 bases). Deletions cut 3 bases from V and 5 bases from J, with 16 bases between. Germline CDR1 DFQATT, CDR2 SNEGSKA (reference sequence). This CDR3 comprises 14 residues. The CDR3, as DNA: TGCAGTGCTAGTTTCGCGGAACCGGGGGAGACCCAGTACTTC. Protein: CSASFAEPGETQYF.

Details on this clonotype: One junction end does not reproduce the germline sequence, and a read error may be involved. V usage is TRBV12-3 or TRBV12-4 and J usage is TRBJ2-1; TRBD1 is a possible D gene (5 bases). CDR3 length: 14 residues. CDR3 sequence: CASTIGVHYNEQDF. CDR3 DNA sequence: TGTGCCAGCACTATAGGGGTTCACTACAATGAGCAGGACTTC.

Turning to this clonotype: A much larger clone is a single base away; this may be a read error. The chain combines TRBV7-2 with TRBJ2-5; TRBD2 matches at 16 bases. The germline gives CDR1 SGHTA, CDR2 FQGNSA. Trimming cost V 5 bases and J 11 bases; bases outside gene matches: 8. The CDR3 consists of 15 residues. The DNA of the CDR3 is TGTGCCAGCAGCCCCCCGTCGGGACTAGCGGGGGGGCAGTACTTC. Encoded protein: CASSPPSGLAGGQYF.

V usage is TRBV5-1 and J usage is TRBJ2-5; D gene uncertain. CDR1 is SGHRS and CDR2 is YFSETQ in the germline V gene. V gave up 0 bases and J gave up 0 bases, with 6 bases separating them. The CDR3 consists of 14 residues. CDR3 residues: CASSLGKNQETQYF. CDR3 nucleotides: TGCGCCAGCAGCTTGGGAAAAAACCAAGAGACCCAGTACTTC.

This clonotype was detected only once. A read error may be the cause here, since a much bigger clone is one base away. This chain uses TRBV12-3 or TRBV12-4 with TRBJ2-3; 8 nucleotides align to TRBD1. With 7 bases clipped from V and 9 bases from J, the junction kept 12 bases outside the gene matches. The CDR3 runs to 14 residues. The CDR3 DNA reads as TGTGCCAGCACCCCAGGGGGCAACCTCGGGACGCAGTATTTT. This sequence encodes CASTPGGNLGTQYF.

This clonotype came up a few times. Relative to the germline gene, one junction end is altered; a read error may explain this. The rearrangement joins TRBV5-1 to TRBJ1-1; weak D call: TRBD1 (6 bases). The germline CDR1 and CDR2 sequences are SGHRS and YFSETQ. CDR3 length: 15 amino acids. The CDR3 reads CASSPTAGVKTEAFF. Here the CDR3 DNA reads TGCGCCAGCAGCCCAACGGCAGGGGTGAAGACTGAAGCTTTCTTT. The full variable domain, with the rest looked up from reference TRBV5-1 and TRBJ1-1, is KAGVTQTPRYLIKTRGQQVTLSCSPISGHRSVSWYQQTPGQGLQFLFEYFSETQRNKGNFPGRFSGRQFSNSRSEMNVSTLELGDSALYLCASSPTAGVKTEAFFGQGTRLTVV.

This clonotype was found many times. This rearrangement joins TRBV11-2 to TRBJ2-1; 11 positions agree with TRBD1. CDR3 length: 16 amino acids. The ends lost 6 bases at V and 3 bases at J; junction bases unmatched: 7. CDR1 and CDR2 from the germline V gene are SGHAT and FQNNGV. The CDR3 DNA is TGTGCCAGCAGACAGACAGGGACAGGGGGCTACAATGAGCAGTTCTTC. It is translated as CASRQTGTGGYNEQFF. The complete variable domain, with remaining parts taken from reference TRBV11-2 and TRBJ2-1, reads EAGVAQSPRYKIIEKRQSVAFWCNPISGHATLYWYQQILGQGPKLLIQFQNNGVVDDSQLPKDRFSAERLKGVDSTLKIQPAKLEDSAVYLCASRQTGTGGYNEQFFGPGTRLTVL.

This clonotype was counted at least ten times. This rearrangement joins TRBV7-9 to TRBJ2-7; no clear D. CDR1 and CDR2 (germline): SEHNR, FQNEAQ (reference sequence). V was trimmed by 5 bases and J by 5 bases, leaving 13 bases between them. The length of the CDR3 is 13 residues. CDR3 loop: CASSPGPGDEQYF. The CDR3 DNA follows: TGTGCCAGCAGCCCCGGACCTGGGGACGAGCAGTACTTC.

This clonotype was found many times. Since a much larger clone is just one base distant, this may be a read error. The chain recombines TRBV5-1 with TRBJ2-3; 7 nucleotides line up with TRBD2. The CDR3 consists of 14 residues. The J segment lost 6 bases and the V segment lost 7 bases, leaving 11 bases of the junction unmatched. Per the germline V gene, CDR1 is SGHRS and CDR2 is YFSETQ. CDR3 sequence: CASGCSGRPDTQYF. CDR3 in DNA: TGCGCCAGCGGTTGTAGCGGGCGTCCGGATACGCAGTATTTT.

The rearrangement joins TRBV7-9 to TRBJ2-5; perhaps TRBD1 as D (5 bases). The CDR3 sequence is 14 residues long. From germline, CDR1 is SEHNR and CDR2 FQNEAQ (reference sequence). V dropped 0 bases and J dropped 5 bases, with 10 bases sitting between them. The CDR3 coding sequence is TGTGCCAGCAGCTTAGCTATGGGGCGGGAGACCCAGTACTTC. Protein product: CASSLAMGRETQYF. The whole variable domain, remainder taken from reference TRBV7-9 and TRBJ2-5, is DTGVSQNPRHKITKRGQNVTFRCDPISEHNRLYWYRQTLGQGPEFLTYFQNEAQLEKSRLLSDRFSAERPKGSFSTLEIQRTEQGDSAMYLCASSLAMGRETQYFGPGTRLLVL.

A note on this clonotype: The missing conserved phenylalanine or tryptophan at the end of this CDR3 makes a read error likely. The chain has TRBV5-4 and TRBJ2-1, with D hard to call. The CDR3 has 13 residues. The V end was cut by 4 bases, the J end by 0 bases, with 5 bases between. CDR1 and CDR2 from the germline V gene are SGHNT and YYREEE (reference sequence). DNA for the CDR3: TGTGCCAGCAGCCCGGCCTCCTACAATGAGCAGTTCGTC. It encodes CASSPASYNEQFV.

The rearrangement joins TRBV29-1 to TRBJ1-1; no clear D gene. The CDR3 contains 13 residues. V dropped 2 bases and J dropped 0 bases, with 7 bases sitting between them. Germline CDR1 reads SQVTM; CDR2 reads ANQGSEA. CDR3 loop: CSVESGLNTEAFF. The CDR3 DNA reads as TGCAGCGTTGAATCAGGATTGAACACTGAAGCTTTCTTT. Combining the CDR3 with reference TRBV29-1 and TRBJ1-1 gives the whole variable domain SAVISQKPSRDICQRGTSLTIQCQVDSQVTMMFWYRQQPGQSLTLIATANQGSEATYESGFVIDKFPISRPNLTFSTLTVSNMSPEDSSIYLCSVESGLNTEAFFGQGTRLTVV.

A remark on this clonotype: With a much larger clone just one base away, this may be a read error. The chain couples TRBV18 to TRBJ2-7; D might be TRBD1 or TRBD2, each matching 5 bases. CDR3 size: 15 residues. Trimming stripped 3 bases from V and 7 bases from J, with 19 bases between. From germline, CDR1 is KGHSH and CDR2 LQKENI. This CDR3 reads CASSPQGEQYNEQYF. The CDR3 DNA follows: TGTGCCAGCTCACCCCAGGGAGAACAATACAATGAGCAGTACTTC.

The table lists this clonotype with many counts. This sequence joins TRBV9 and TRBJ2-2, with D perhaps TRBD1 (6 bases). The CDR3 is made up of 12 amino acids. V lost 0 bases and J lost 10, with 7 bases in between. Germline values: CDR1 SGDLS, CDR2 YYNGEE. DNA for the CDR3: TGTGCCAGCAGCGTAGGGGGGCAGGAGCTGTTTTTT. Translation: CASSVGGQELFF.

As to this clonotype: The junction departs from germline at one end; a sequencing error may be responsible. V usage is TRBV4-2 and J usage is TRBJ1-4; no clear D gene. From germline, CDR1 is LGHNA and CDR2 YNFKEQ. CDR3 length: 15 residues. The CDR3 DNA reads TGTGCCAGCGGCCAAGTTTCCGCAACTAATGAAAAACTGTTTTTT. Amino acid sequence: CASGQVSATNEKLFF.

This clonotype has more than one count but fewer than ten. This chain uses TRBV7-9 with TRBJ2-3; TRBD1 is a possible D gene (5 bases). Deletions cut 4 bases from V and 0 bases from J, with 11 bases between. Germline V gene lookup returns CDR1 SEHNR and CDR2 FQNEAQ (reference sequence). This CDR3 region has 15 residues. The CDR3 protein is CASSSLGPSTDTQYF. The CDR3 coding sequence is TGTGCCAGCAGCTCACTGGGGCCTAGCACAGATACGCAGTATTTT.

About this clonotype itself: This could be a read error, since a much larger clone is one nucleotide away. The chain joins TRBV3-1 to TRBJ2-3; D not certain. The V gene's germline CDR1 is LGHDT and CDR2 YNNKEL (reference sequence). This CDR3 has 14 amino acids. The V gene lost 4 bases and the J gene lost 2 bases, with 10 bases spanning the gap. CDR3: CASSRRRITDTQYF. CDR3 DNA sequence: TGTGCCAGCAGCCGCCGTAGGATCACAGATACGCAGTATTTT.